This T cell receptor (beta chain) was profiled in a study of CD8+ T cells in alopecia areata. Whole-study context: At a dose of 5 to 10 mg twice daily, oral tofacitinib was given to treated patients.

The V gene's germline CDR1 is SQVTM and CDR2 ANQGSEA. This CDR3 has 13 amino acids. Trimming left V 3 bases short and J 4 bases short, with 9 bases between. This clone was observed a few times. Extracted RNA was reverse transcribed into cDNA, the sequencing template. The data were produced by immunoSEQ multiplex PCR, yet TCRdb's version contains in-frame clones alone and is incomplete. Here the sample spans under 350,000 clones, more than 45% being singletons. Treatment here: oral pan-JAK inhibitor, 5-10 mg twice daily. The chain combines TRBV29-1 with TRBJ2-2, with D hard to call. The specimen was CD4+ T cells sorted from blood, collected at week 24, from a patient treated with tofacitinib. The source of this sequence is a human donor with alopecia areata. The CDR3 region is CSVEGTATGELFF. DNA for the CDR3: TGCAGCGTTGAGGGAACAGCCACCGGGGAGCTGTTTTTT.